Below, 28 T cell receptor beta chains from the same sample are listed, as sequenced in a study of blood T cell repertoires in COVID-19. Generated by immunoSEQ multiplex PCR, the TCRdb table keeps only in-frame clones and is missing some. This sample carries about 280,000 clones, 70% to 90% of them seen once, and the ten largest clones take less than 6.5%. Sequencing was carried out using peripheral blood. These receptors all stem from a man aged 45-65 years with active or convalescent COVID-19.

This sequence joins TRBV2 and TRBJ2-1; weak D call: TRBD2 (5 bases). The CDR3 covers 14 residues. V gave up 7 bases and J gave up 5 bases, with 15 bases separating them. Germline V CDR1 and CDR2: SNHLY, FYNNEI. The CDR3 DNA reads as TGTGCCAGCAAAGGGCCGGCTAGCAACAATGAGCAGTTCTTC. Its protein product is CASKGPASNNEQFF.

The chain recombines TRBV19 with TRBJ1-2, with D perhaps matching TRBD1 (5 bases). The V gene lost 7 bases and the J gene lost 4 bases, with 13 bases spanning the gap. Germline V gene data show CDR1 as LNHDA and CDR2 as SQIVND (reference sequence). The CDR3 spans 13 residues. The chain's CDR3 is CASKGATLYGYTF. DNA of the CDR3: TGTGCCAGTAAAGGGGCGACCCTCTATGGCTACACCTTC.

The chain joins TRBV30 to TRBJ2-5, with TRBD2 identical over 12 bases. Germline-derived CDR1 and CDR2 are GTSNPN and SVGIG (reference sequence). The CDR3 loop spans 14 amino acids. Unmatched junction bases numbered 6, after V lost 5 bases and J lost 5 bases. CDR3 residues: CAWQLGLAGETQYF. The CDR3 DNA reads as TGTGCCTGGCAACTAGGACTAGCGGGGGAGACCCAGTACTTC.

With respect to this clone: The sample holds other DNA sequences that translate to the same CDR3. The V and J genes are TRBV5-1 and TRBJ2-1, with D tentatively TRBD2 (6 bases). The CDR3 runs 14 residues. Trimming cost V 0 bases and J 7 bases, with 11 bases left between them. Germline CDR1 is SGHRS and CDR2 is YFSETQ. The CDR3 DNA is TGCGCCAGCAGCTTGGGCCTAGCGTCAAATGAGCAGTTCTTC. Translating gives CASSLGLASNEQFF.

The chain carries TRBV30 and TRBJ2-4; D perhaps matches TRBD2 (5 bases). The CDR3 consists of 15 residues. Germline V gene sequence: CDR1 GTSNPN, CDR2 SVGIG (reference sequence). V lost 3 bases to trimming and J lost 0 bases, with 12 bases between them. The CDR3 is CAWSETGLAKNIQYF. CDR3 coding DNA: TGTGCCTGGAGCGAAACTGGACTAGCCAAAAACATTCAGTACTTC.

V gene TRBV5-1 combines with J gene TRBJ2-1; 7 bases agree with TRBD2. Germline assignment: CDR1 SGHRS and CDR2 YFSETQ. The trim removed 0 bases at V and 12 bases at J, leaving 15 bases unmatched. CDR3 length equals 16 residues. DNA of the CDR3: TGCGCCAGCAGCTTGGCCGGGGCGGGAGTAATTGGTGGGCAGTTCTTC. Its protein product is CASSLAGAGVIGGQFF.

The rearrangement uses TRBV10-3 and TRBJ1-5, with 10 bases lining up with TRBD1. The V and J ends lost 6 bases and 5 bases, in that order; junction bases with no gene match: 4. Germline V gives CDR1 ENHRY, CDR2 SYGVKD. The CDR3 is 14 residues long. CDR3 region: CAISPTGGDQPQHF. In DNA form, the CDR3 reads TGTGCCATCAGCCCGACAGGGGGCGATCAGCCCCAGCATTTT.

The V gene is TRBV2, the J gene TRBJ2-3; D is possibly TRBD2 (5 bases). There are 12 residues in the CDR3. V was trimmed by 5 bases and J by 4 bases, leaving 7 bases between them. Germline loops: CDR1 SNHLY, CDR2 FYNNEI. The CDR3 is CASSLSADTQYF. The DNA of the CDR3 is TGTGCCAGCAGTCTTAGCGCAGATACGCAGTATTTT.

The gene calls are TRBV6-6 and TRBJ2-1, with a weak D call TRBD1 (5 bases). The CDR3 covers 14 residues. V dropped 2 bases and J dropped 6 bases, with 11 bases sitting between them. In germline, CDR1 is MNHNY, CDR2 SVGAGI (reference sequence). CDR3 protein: CASSYARAGNEQFF. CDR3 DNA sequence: TGTGCCAGCAGTTACGCCAGGGCCGGCAATGAGCAGTTCTTC.

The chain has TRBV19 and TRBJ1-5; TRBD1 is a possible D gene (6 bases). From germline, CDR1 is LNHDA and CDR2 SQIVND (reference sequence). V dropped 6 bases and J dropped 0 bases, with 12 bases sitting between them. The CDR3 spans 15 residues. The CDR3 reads CASRQDSVSNQPQHF. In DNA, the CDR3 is TGTGCCAGTAGACAGGACAGCGTTAGCAATCAGCCCCAGCATTTT.

The CDR3 nucleotides read TGTGCCAGCAGCCGACAGGGATGGACAGATACGCAGTATTTT. Translation gives CASSRQGWTDTQYF. V and J are TRBV3-1 (or the pseudogene TRBV3-2) and TRBJ2-3; 7 bases match TRBD1. V dropped 4 bases and J dropped 3; count of bases not matched to a gene: 4. The CDR3 contains 14 residues. CDR1 and CDR2 from the germline V gene are LGHDT and YNNKEL (reference sequence).

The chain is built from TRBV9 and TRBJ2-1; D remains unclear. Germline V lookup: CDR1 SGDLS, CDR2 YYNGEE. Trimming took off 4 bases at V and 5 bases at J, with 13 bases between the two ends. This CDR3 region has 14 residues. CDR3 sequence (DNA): TGTGCCAGCAGCCCCCAGGCAGCCCACAATGAGCAGTTCTTC. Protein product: CASSPQAAHNEQFF.

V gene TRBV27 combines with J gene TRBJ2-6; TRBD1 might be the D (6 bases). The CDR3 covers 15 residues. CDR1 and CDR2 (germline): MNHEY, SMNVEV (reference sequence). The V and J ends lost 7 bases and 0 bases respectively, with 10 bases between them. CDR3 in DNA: TGTGCCAGCACCCAAGGGGGCTCTGGGGCCAACGTCCTGACTTTC. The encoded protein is CASTQGGSGANVLTF.

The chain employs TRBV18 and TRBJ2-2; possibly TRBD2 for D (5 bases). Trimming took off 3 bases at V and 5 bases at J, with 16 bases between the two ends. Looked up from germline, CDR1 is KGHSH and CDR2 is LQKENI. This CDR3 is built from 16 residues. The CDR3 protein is CASSPSARERTGELFF. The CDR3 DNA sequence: TGTGCCAGCTCACCTTCAGCCCGGGAACGGACCGGGGAGCTGTTTTTT.

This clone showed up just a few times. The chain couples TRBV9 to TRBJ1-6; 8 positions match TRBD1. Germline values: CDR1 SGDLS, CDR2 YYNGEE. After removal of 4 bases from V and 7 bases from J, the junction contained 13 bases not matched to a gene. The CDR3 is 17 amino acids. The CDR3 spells CASSSRLTGDRNSPLHF. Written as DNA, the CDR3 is TGTGCCAGCAGCTCACGATTGACAGGGGACAGGAATTCACCCCTCCACTTT.

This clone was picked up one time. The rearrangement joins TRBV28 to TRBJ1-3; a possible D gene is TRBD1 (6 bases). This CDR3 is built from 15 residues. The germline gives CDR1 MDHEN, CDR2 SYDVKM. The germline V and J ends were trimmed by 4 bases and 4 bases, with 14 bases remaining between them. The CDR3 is CASSYTGIAGNTIYF. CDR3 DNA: TGTGCCAGCAGTTATACAGGGATAGCGGGAAACACCATATATTTT.

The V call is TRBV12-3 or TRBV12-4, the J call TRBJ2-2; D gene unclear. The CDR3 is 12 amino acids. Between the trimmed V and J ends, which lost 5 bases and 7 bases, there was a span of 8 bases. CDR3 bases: TGTGCCAGCAGTCCGAGCGTCGGGGAGCTGTTTTTT. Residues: CASSPSVGELFF.

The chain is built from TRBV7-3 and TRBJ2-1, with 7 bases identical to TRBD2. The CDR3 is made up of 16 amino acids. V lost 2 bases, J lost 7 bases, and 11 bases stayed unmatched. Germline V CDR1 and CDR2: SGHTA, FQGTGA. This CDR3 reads CASSLGAGVISNEQFF. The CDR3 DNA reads TGTGCCAGCAGCTTAGGTGCGGGAGTAATATCGAATGAGCAGTTCTTC. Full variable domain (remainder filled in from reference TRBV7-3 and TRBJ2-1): GAGVSQTPSNKVTEKGKYVELRCDPISGHTALYWYRQSLGQGPEFLIYFQGTGAADDSGLPNDRFFAVRPEGSVSTLKIQRTERGDSAVYLCASSLGAGVISNEQFFGPGTRLTVL.

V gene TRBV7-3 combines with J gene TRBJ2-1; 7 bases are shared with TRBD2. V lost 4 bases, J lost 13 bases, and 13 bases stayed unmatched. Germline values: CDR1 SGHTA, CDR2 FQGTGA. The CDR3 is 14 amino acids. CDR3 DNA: TGTGCCAGCAGCTCTGGGACTACCAAAGGCGAACAGTTCTTC. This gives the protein CASSSGTTKGEQFF.

CDR3 DNA sequence: TGTGCCAGCAGCGGCCGGGACAGGGGGGGAAACACCATATATTTT. Residues: CASSGRDRGGNTIYF. This chain joins TRBV3-1 (or the pseudogene TRBV3-2) and TRBJ1-3, with 11 bases that match TRBD1. V was clipped by 5 bases and J by 4 bases; unmatched bases: 4. CDR3 length equals 15 residues. Germline lookup yields CDR1 LGHDT and CDR2 YNNKEL (reference sequence).

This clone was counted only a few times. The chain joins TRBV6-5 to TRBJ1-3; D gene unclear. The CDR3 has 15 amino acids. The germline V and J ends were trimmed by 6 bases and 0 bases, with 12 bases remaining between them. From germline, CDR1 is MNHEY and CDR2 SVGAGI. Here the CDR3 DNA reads TGTGCCAGCAGAGAGGCAGTCTACTCTGGAAACACCATATATTTT. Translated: CASREAVYSGNTIYF.

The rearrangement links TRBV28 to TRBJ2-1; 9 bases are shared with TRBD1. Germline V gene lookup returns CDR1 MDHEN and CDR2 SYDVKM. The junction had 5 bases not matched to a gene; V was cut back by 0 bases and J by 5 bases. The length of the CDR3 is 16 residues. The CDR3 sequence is CASSLWGQGVDNEQFF. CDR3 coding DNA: TGTGCCAGCAGTTTATGGGGACAGGGAGTTGACAATGAGCAGTTCTTC.

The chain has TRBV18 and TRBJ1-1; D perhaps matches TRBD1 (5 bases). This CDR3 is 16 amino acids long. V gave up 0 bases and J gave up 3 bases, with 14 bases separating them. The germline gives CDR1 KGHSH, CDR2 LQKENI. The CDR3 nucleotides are TGTGCCAGCTCACCACCAGTAGGGCGGGGGTACACTGAAGCTTTCTTT. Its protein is CASSPPVGRGYTEAFF.

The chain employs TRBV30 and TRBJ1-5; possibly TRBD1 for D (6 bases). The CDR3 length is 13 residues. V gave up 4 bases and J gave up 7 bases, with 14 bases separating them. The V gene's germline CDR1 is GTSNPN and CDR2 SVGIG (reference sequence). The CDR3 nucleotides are TGTGCCTGGACGACAGGCAAGGGACAGCCCCAGCATTTT. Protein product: CAWTTGKGQPQHF. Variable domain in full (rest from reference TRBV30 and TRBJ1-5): SQTIHQWPATLVQPVGSPLSLECTVEGTSNPNLYWYRQAAGRGLQLLFYSVGIGQISSEVPQNLSASRPQDRQFILSSKKLLLSDSGFYLCAWTTGKGQPQHFGDGTRLSIL.

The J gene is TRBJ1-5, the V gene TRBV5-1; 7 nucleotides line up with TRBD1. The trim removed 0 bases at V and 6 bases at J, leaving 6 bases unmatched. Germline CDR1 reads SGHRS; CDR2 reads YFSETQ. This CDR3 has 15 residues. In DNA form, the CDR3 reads TGCGCCAGCAGCTTGGACAGGGGCGCGGGTCAGCCCCAGCATTTT. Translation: CASSLDRGAGQPQHF.

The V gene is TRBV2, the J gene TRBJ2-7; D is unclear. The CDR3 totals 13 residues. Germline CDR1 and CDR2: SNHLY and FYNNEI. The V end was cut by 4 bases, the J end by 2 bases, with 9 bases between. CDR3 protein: CASSGDTAYEQYF. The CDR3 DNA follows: TGTGCCAGCAGTGGAGACACCGCCTACGAGCAGTACTTC.

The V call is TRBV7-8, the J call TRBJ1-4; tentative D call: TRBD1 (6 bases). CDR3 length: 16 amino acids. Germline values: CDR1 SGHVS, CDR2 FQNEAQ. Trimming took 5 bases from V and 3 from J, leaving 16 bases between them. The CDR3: CASSPGQPLANEKLFF. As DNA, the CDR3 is TGTGCCAGCAGCCCGGGACAACCTTTAGCTAATGAAAAACTGTTTTTT. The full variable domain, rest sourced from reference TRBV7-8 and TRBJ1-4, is GAGVSQSPRYKVAKRGQDVALRCDPISGHVSLFWYQQALGQGPEFLTYFQNEAQLDKSGLPSDRFFAERPEGSVSTLKIQRTQQEDSAVYLCASSPGQPLANEKLFFGSGTQLSVL.

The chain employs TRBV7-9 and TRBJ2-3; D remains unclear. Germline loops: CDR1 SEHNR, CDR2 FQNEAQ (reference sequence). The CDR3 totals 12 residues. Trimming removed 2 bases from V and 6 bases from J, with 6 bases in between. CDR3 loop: CASSLPVDTQYF. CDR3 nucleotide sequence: TGTGCCAGCAGCTTACCCGTTGATACGCAGTATTTT. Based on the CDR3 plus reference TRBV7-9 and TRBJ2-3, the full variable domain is DTGVSQNPRHKITKRGQNVTFRCDPISEHNRLYWYRQTLGQGPEFLTYFQNEAQLEKSRLLSDRFSAERPKGSFSTLEIQRTEQGDSAMYLCASSLPVDTQYFGPGTRLTVL.